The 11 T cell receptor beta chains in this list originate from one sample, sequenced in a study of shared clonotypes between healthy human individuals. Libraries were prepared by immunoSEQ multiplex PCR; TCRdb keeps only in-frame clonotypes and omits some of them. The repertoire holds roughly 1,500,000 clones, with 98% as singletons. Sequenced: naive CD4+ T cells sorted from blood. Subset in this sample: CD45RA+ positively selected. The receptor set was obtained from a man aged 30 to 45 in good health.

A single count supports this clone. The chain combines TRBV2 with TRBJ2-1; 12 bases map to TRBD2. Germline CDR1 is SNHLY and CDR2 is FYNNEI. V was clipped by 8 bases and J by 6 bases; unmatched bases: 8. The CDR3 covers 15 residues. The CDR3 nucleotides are TGTGCCAGCCAGGTCGGACTAGCGGGATTCAATGAGCAGTTCTTC. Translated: CASQVGLAGFNEQFF.

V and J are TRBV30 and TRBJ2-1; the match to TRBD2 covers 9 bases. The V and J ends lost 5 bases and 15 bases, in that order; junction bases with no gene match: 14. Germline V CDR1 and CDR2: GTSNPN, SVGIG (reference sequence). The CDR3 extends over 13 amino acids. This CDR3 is CAWGKTSGLLPFF. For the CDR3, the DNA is TGTGCCTGGGGCAAGACTAGCGGATTACTTCCGTTCTTC.

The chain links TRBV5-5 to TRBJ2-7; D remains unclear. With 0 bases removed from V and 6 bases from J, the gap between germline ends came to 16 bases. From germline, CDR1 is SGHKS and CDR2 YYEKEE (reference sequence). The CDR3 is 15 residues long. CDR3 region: CASSLGSWQAGEQYF. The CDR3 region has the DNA TGTGCCAGCAGCTTGGGGTCCTGGCAGGCCGGCGAGCAGTACTTC.

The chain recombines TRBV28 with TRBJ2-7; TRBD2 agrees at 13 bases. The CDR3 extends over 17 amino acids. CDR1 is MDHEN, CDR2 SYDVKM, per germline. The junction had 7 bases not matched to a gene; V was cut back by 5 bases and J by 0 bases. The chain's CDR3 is CASSRTSGSLFSYEQYF. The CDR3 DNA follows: TGTGCCAGCAGTCGGACTAGCGGGAGTCTTTTCTCCTACGAGCAGTACTTC.

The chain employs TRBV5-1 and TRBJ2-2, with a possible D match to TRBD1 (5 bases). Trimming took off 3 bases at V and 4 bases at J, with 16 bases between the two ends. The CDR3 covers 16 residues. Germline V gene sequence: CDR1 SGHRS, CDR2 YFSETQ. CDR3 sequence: CASSYGATLGTGELFF. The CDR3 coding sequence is TGCGCCAGCAGCTATGGGGCCACGTTGGGCACCGGGGAGCTGTTTTTT.

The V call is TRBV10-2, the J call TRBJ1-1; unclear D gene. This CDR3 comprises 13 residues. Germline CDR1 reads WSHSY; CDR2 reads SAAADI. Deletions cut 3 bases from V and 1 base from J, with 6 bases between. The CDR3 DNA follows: TGCGCCAGCAGTGATAACCGGAACACTGAAGCTTTCTTT. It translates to CASSDNRNTEAFF.

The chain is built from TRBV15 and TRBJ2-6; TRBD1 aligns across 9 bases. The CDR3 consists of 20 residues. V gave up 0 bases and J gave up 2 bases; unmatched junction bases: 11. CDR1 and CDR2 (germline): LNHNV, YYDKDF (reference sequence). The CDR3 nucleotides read TGTGCCACCAGCAGAGATCAATTGGACAGGGGAGTTCCTGGGGCCAACGTCCTGACTTTC. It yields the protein CATSRDQLDRGVPGANVLTF.

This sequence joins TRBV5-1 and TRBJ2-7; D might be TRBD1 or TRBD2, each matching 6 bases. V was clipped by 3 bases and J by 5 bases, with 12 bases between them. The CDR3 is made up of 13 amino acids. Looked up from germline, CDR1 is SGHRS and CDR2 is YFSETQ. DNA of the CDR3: TGCGCCAGCAGCTGGGGGCTAGCGAACGAGCAGTACTTC. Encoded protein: CASSWGLANEQYF.

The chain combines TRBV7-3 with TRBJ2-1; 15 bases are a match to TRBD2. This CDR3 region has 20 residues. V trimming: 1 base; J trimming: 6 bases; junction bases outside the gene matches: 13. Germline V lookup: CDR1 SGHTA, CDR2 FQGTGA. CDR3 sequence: CASSLSGLAGGHLSRNEQFF. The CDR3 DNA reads TGTGCCAGCAGCTTAAGTGGACTAGCGGGAGGGCACTTAAGCCGCAATGAGCAGTTCTTC.

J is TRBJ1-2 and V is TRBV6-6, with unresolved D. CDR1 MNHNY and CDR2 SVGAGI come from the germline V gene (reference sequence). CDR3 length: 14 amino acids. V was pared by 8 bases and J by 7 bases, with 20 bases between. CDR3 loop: CASHGTTAIGGYTF. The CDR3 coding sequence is TGTGCCAGCCATGGTACTACCGCTATTGGTGGCTACACCTTC.

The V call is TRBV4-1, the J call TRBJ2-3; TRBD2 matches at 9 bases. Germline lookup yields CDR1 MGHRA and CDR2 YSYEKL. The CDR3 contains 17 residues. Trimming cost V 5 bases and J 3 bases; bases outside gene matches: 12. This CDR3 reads CASSGGVSSGNTDTQYF. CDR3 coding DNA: TGCGCCAGCAGCGGGGGCGTGTCTAGCGGGAATACAGATACGCAGTATTTT.